Included here is one T cell receptor beta chain sequence, with context. What it recognizes is unknown. This record belongs to a study of blood T cells in healthy people across ages. With 6 bases clipped from V and 12 bases from J, the junction kept 4 bases outside the gene matches. Germline values: CDR1 MDHEN, CDR2 SYDVKM. This CDR3 region has 11 residues. Using a J-beta primer mix together with a sample-barcoded 5' primer, a second PCR was run for roughly 7 to 12 cycles. MiXCR was run by TCRdb on the 5' RACE reads, yielding one entry per CDR3 protein. The profile shows 1.5 million to 2 million distinct CDR3 sequences, less than 50% of them singletons. Findings of the study overall: The study found more naive CD4+ cells and higher diversity in long-lived than aged donors.

The receptor's source is a woman aged 40 to 50 in good health. Source material: blood. This rearrangement joins TRBV28 to TRBJ1-1, with 10 bases lining up with TRBD1. The CDR3 is CASSRTGGTFF. CDR3 nucleotide sequence: TGTGCCAGCAGCCGGACAGGGGGGACTTTCTTT.